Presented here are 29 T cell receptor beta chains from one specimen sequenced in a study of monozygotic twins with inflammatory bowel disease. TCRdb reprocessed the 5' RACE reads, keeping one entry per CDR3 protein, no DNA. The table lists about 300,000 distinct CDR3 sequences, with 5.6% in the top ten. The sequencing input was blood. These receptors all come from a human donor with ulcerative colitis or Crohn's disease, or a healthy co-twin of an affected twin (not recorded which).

The CDR3 spells CASSFPQGGYTF. The rearrangement joins TRBV12-3 or TRBV12-4 to TRBJ1-2; TCRdb calls TRBD1, which cannot be checked without DNA. The CDR3 totals 12 residues.

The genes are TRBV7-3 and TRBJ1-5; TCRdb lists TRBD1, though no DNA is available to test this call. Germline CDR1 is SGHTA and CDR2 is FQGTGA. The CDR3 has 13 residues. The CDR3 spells CASSQGTDQPQHF. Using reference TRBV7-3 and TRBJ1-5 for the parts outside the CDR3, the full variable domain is GAGVSQTPSNKVTEKGKYVELRCDPISGHTALYWYRQSLGQGPEFLIYFQGTGAADDSGLPNDRFFAVRPEGSVSTLKIQRTERGDSAVYLCASSQGTDQPQHFGDGTRLSIL.

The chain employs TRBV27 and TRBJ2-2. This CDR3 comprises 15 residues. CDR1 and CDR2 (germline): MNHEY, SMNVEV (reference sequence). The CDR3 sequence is CASSLWAGNTGELFF.

This CDR3 is CASSNQGYHNQPQHF. The V call is TRBV5-6, the J call TRBJ1-5; the TCRdb call, TRBD1, lacks DNA for checking. In germline, CDR1 is SGHDT, CDR2 YYEEEE. There are 15 residues in the CDR3. The variable domain in full, with the rest retrieved from reference TRBV5-6 and TRBJ1-5, is DAGVTQSPTHLIKTRGQQVTLRCSPKSGHDTVSWYQQALGQGPQFIFQYYEEEERQRGNFPDRFSGHQFPNYSSELNVNALLLGDSALYLCASSNQGYHNQPQHFGDGTRLSIL.

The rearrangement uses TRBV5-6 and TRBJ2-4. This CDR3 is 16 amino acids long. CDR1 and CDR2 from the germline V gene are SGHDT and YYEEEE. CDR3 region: CASSPRSLLAKNIQYF.

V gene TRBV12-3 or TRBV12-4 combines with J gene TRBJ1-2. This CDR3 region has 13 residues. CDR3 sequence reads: CASRLRDSYGYTF.

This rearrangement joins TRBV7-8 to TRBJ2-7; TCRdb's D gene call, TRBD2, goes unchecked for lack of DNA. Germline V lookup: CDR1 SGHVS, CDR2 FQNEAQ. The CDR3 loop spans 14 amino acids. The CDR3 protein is CASSSGLAGGEQYF.

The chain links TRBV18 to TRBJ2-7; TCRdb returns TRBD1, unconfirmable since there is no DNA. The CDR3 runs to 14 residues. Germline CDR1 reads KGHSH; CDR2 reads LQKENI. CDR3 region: CASSPTGQGHEQYF.

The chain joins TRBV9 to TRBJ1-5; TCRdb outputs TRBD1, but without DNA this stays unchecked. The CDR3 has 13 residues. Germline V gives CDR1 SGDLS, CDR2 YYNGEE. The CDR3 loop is CASSVQGMGPQHF.

The CDR3 protein is CASSFRANTGELFF. The chain employs TRBV7-3 and TRBJ2-2. The CDR3 extends over 14 amino acids. Germline lookup yields CDR1 SGHTA and CDR2 FQGTGA. The full variable domain, completed using reference TRBV7-3 and TRBJ2-2, is GAGVSQTPSNKVTEKGKYVELRCDPISGHTALYWYRQSLGQGPEFLIYFQGTGAADDSGLPNDRFFAVRPEGSVSTLKIQRTERGDSAVYLCASSFRANTGELFFGEGSRLTVL.

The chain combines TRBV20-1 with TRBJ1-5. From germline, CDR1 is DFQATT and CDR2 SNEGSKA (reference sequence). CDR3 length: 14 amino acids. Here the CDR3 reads CSASPRQDNQPQHF.

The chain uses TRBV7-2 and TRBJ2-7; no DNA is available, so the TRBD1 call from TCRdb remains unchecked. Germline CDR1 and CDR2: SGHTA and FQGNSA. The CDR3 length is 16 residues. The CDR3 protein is CASRRRWGQGLYEQYF.

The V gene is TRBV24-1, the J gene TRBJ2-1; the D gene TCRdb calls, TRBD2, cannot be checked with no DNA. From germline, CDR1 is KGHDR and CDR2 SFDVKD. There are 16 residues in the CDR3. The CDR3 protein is CATSDQLAGGGYEQFF.

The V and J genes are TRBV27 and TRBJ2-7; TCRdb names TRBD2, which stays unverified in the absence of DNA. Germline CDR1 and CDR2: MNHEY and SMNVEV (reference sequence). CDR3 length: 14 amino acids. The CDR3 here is CASSLLAGGHEQYF.

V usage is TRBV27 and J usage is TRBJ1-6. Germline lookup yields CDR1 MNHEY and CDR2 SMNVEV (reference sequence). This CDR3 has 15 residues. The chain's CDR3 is CASSGGSSYNSPLHF.

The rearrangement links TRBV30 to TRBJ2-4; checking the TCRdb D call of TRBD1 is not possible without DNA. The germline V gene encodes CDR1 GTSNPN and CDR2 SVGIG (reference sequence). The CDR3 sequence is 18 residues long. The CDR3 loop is CAWRGKFGMTDRADIQYF.

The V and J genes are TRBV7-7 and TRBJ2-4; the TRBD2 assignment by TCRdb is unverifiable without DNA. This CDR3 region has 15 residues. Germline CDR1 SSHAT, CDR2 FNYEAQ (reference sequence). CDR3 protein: CASSPQAVAKNIQYF.

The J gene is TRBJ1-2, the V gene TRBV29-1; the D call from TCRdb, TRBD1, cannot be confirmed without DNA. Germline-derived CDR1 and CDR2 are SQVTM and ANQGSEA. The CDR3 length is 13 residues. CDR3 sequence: CSAGISVGDGYTF.

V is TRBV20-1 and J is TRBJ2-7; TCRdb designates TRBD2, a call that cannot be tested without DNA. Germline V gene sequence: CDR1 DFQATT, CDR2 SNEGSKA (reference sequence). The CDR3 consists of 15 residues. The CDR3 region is CSARDVGLALSGQYF.

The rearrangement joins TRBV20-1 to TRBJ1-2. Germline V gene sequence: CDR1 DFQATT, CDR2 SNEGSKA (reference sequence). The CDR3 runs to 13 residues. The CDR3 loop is CSARDRANYGYTF.

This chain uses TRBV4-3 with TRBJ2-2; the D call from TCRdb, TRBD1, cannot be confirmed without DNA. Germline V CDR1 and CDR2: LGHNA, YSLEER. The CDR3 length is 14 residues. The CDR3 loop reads CASSREQGSGELFF.

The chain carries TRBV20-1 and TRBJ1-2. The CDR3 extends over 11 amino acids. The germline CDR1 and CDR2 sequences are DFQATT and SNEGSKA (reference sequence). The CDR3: CSTRSNYGYTF.

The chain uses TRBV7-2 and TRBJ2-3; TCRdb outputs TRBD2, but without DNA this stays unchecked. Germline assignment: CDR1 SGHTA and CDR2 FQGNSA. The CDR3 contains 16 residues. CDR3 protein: CASSLIVSGLTDTQYF.

The CDR3 protein is CSARGGMGSYEQYF. V and J are TRBV20-1 and TRBJ2-7. The CDR3 length is 14 residues. Germline CDR1 reads DFQATT; CDR2 reads SNEGSKA (reference sequence).

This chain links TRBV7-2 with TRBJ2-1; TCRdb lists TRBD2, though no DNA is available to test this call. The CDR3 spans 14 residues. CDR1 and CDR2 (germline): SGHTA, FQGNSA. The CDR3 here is CASSFGRSGGNAFF.

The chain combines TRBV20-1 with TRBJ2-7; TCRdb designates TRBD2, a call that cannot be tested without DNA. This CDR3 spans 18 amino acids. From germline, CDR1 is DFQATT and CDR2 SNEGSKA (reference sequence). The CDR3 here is CSARTLGREGTRYDEQYF.

CDR3 loop: CASSTREVSAYEQYF. The rearrangement links TRBV28 to TRBJ2-7. The CDR3 loop spans 15 amino acids. Germline CDR1 MDHEN, CDR2 SYDVKM.

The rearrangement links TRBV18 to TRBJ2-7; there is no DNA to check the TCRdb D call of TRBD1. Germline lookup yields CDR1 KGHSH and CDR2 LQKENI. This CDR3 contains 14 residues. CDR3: CASSPRQAEYEQYF.

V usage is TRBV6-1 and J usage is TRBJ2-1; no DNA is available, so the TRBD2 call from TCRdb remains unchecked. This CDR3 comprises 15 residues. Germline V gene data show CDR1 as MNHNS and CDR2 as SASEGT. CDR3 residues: CASSPGTSGGYEQFF.